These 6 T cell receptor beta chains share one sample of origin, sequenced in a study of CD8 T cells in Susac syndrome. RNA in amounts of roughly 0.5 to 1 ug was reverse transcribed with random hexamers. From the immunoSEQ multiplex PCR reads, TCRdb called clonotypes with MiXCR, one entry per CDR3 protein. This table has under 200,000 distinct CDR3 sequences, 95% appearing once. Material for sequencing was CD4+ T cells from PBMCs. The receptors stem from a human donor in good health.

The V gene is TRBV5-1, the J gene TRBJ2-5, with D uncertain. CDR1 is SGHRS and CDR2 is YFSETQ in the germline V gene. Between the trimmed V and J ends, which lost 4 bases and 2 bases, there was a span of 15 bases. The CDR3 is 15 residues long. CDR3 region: CASSPISAIQETQYF. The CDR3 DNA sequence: TGCGCCAGCAGCCCGATCTCGGCCATTCAAGAGACCCAGTACTTC.

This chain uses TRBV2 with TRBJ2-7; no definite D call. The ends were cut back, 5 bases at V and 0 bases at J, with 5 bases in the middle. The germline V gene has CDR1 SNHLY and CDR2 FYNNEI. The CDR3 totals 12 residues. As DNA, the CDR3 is TGTGCCAGCAGTCGGGCCTCCTACGAGCAGTACGTC. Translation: CASSRASYEQYV.

The CDR3 loop reads CASSRQITGELFF. CDR3 sequence (DNA): TGTGCCAGCAGTCGACAAATAACCGGGGAGCTGTTTTTT. The chain uses TRBV12-3 or TRBV12-4 and TRBJ2-2; D is unclear. V lost 5 bases to trimming and J lost 5 bases, with 9 bases between them. CDR3 length: 13 residues.

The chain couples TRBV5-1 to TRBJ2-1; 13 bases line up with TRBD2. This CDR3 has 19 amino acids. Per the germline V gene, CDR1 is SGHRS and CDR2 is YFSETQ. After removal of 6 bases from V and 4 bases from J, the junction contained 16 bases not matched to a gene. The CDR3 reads CASTGAGPGLAGVYNEQFF. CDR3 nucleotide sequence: TGCGCCAGCACCGGTGCCGGCCCTGGACTAGCGGGAGTTTACAATGAGCAGTTCTTC.

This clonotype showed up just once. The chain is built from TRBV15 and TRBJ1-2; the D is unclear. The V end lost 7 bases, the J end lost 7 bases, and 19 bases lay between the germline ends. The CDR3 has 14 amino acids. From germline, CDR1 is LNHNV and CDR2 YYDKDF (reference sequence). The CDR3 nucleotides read TGTGCCACCACCAACCTCCTGGTCCAGGCTGGCTACACCTTC. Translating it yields CATTNLLVQAGYTF. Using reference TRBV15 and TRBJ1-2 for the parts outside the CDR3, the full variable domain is DAMVIQNPRYQVTQFGKPVTLSCSQTLNHNVMYWYQQKSSQAPKLLFHYYDKDFNNEADTPDNFQSRRPNTSFCFLDIRSPGLGDTAMYLCATTNLLVQAGYTFGSGTRLTVV.

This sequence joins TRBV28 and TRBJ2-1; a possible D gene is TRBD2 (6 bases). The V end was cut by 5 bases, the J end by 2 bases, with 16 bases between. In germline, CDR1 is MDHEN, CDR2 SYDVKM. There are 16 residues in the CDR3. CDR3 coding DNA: TGTGCCAGCAGTCCCTATAGCGGAAAAACCTACAATGAGCAGTTCTTC. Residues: CASSPYSGKTYNEQFF.